These T cell receptor beta chains were read from a single sample in a study of T-cell memory formation after mild COVID-19. TCRdb analysed the 5' RACE reads with MiXCR anew, one entry per CDR3 protein. The repertoire holds some 130,000 distinct CDR3 sequences, with 20% to 25% as singletons. The sample consisted of PBMCs or a T cell subset sorted from them (not recorded which). Receptors were obtained from an adult woman who had mild COVID-19 (a few samples of this study predate the infection). Cell type and time point are not known. Both conserved end residues are part of each CDR3. D genes are given only for firm matches. Clone size is not always given. Where it is, it says once, few, many or a class for expanded clones.

TRBJ2-7 | - | TRBV6-1 | - | TGTGCCAGCAGTGCCCGGGGCAGGGAGACCGAGCAGTACTTC | CASSARGRETEQYF
TRBJ2-5 | few | TRBV7-6 | - | TGTGCCAGCAGCTCCCTTCCGGGTCCCGAGCCGGAGACCCAGTACTTC | CASSSLPGPEPETQYF
TRBJ2-1 | - | TRBV6-2/TRBV6-3 | - | TGTGCCAGCACCGGGACGGTGACCTACAATGAGCAGTTCTTC | CASTGTVTYNEQFF
TRBJ1-2 | - | TRBV14 | - | TGTGCCAGCAGCCAAGAATTGGGGACTTGGTATGGCTACACCTTC | CASSQELGTWYGYTF
TRBJ2-7 | few | TRBV9 | - | TGTGCCAGCACCGAGAGTAGCGGCTCCTACGAGCAGTACTTC | CASTESSGSYEQYF
TRBJ2-7 | - | TRBV5-1 | - | TGCGCCAGCAGCTTGGATCCAGGGAACTCCTACGAGCAGTACTTC | CASSLDPGNSYEQYF
TRBJ2-7 | - | TRBV4-1 | TRBD2 | TGCGCCAGCAGCCAAGACCGGACTAGAGGTCGCGAGCAGTACTTC | CASSQDRTRGREQYF
TRBJ1-2 | - | TRBV9 | - | TGTGCCAGCAGCGCAGGTACCGATGGCTACACCTTC | CASSAGTDGYTF
TRBJ2-7 | - | TRBV18 | - | TGTGCCAGCTCACATAGCCGGGACGACCGGCTTGACGAGCAGTACTTC | CASSHSRDDRLDEQYF
TRBJ1-5 | - | TRBV27 | - | TGTGCCAGCAGTTTATCGGCAGGAGGATTACAGCCCCAGCATTTT | CASSLSAGGLQPQHF
TRBJ2-1 | few | TRBV9 | TRBD2 | TGTGCCAGCAGCAACGGACTAGCGGGATCATACAATGAGCAGTTCTTC | CASSNGLAGSYNEQFF
TRBJ2-3 | few | TRBV5-4 | TRBD2 | TGTGCCAGCAGCTTCCCGGGACTAGCGGGAACCACAGATACGCAGTATTTT | CASSFPGLAGTTDTQYF
TRBJ2-3 | - | TRBV12-3/TRBV12-4 | TRBD2 | TGTGCCAGCAACTCGGGGGGTGAGGCAGATACGCAGTATTTT | CASNSGGEADTQYF
TRBJ2-7 | many | TRBV7-6 | - | TGTGCCAGCAGCCAATACCGGGACTTTTCCTACGAGCAGTACTTC | CASSQYRDFSYEQYF
TRBJ2-3 | few | TRBV12-3/TRBV12-4 | TRBD1 | TGTGCCAGCAGTTCGACAGGGGGTTTGTGGTATTTT | CASSSTGGLWYF
TRBJ2-1 | few | TRBV20-1 | TRBD2 | TGCAGTGCCCAGGGACTAAGGGAGCAGTTCTTC | CSAQGLREQFF
TRBJ2-3 | few | TRBV4-3 | - | TGCGCCAGCAGCCAAGCAGCTGTTACAGATACGCAGTATTTT | CASSQAAVTDTQYF
TRBJ2-6 | - | TRBV27 | TRBD1 | TGTGCCAGCTCTGGACAGGGGGGCGACAGTGGGGCCAACGTCCTGACTTTC | CASSGQGGDSGANVLTF
TRBJ2-7 | few | TRBV7-6 | TRBD2 | TGTGCCAGCAGCTTAGCGGGAGGGAGCGACGAGCAGTACTTC | CASSLAGGSDEQYF
TRBJ2-3 | - | TRBV7-2 | - | TGTGCCAGCAGCCCTGGGGGGGCCTCAGATACGCAGTATTTT | CASSPGGASDTQYF
TRBJ2-7 | - | TRBV10-3 | TRBD2 | TGTGCCATCAGTGGGACTAGCGGGGATTACGAGCAGTACTTC | CAISGTSGDYEQYF
TRBJ2-1 | - | TRBV5-1 | TRBD2 | TGCGCCAGCAGCTTAAGCGCGGAGGGACTAGGATACAATGAGCAGTTCTTC | CASSLSAEGLGYNEQFF
TRBJ2-3 | few | TRBV11-3 | TRBD1 | TGTGCCAGCAGCCGTGGGGACAGGGGGCGCGGTAGCTCAGATACGCAGTATTTT | CASSRGDRGRGSSDTQYF
TRBJ2-7 | - | TRBV4-1 | - | TGCGCCAGCAGCCAATATTCTGAAGCGGGCGAGCAGTACTTC | CASSQYSEAGEQYF
TRBJ1-1 | - | TRBV5-4 | - | TGTGCCAGCAGCTTGGGGGAGCCCGCTGAAGCTTTCTTT | CASSLGEPAEAFF
TRBJ2-3 | few | TRBV15 | - | TGTGCCACCAGCAGAGATGGGGTCGCGGCAGATACGCAGTATTTT | CATSRDGVAADTQYF
TRBJ2-1 | - | TRBV3-1 | TRBD2 | TGTGCCAGCAGCCAAGATGGGGCGGGAGGGGGGTTTGCTGAGCAGTTCTTC | CASSQDGAGGGFAEQFF
TRBJ2-3 | - | TRBV7-8 | - | TGTGCCAGCAGCTTGCCGAGAGATACGCAGTATTTT | CASSLPRDTQYF
TRBJ2-3 | few | TRBV11-2 | - | TGTGCCAGCAGCTTAGCAGCCCGAGGGTGGGATACGCAGTATTTT | CASSLAARGWDTQYF
TRBJ2-6 | few | TRBV13 | TRBD1 | TGTGCCAGCAGCTCCAGACAGGGTTTTTCTGGGGCCAACGTCCTGACTTTC | CASSSRQGFSGANVLTF
TRBJ2-1 | few | TRBV15 | TRBD2 | TGTGCCACCAGCTTCCCGACTAGCGGGGACAATGAGCAGTTCTTC | CATSFPTSGDNEQFF
TRBJ2-5 | few | TRBV28 | - | TGTGCCAGCAGTTTGCGGGGAGCACTTGGGGAGACCCAGTACTTC | CASSLRGALGETQYF
TRBJ2-7 | few | TRBV4-3 | TRBD1 | TGCGCCAGCAGCCAAGATAGGGCAGGGGGCAGCGAGCAGTACTTC | CASSQDRAGGSEQYF
TRBJ2-5 | - | TRBV12-5 | TRBD2 | TGTGCTAGTGGTTTCCCGGGACTAGATTCGGAGACCCAGTACTTC | CASGFPGLDSETQYF
TRBJ2-2 | few | TRBV24-1 | - | TGTGCCACCAGTGATTTTAAGGCAGCGGCCGGGGAGCTGTTTTTT | CATSDFKAAAGELFF
TRBJ2-3 | once | TRBV6-2/TRBV6-3 | - | TGTGCCAGCAGTTACGAAGGTGGTCGCACAGATACGCAGTATTTT | CASSYEGGRTDTQYF
TRBJ2-1 | once | TRBV7-9 | - | TGTGCCAGCAGCCCCCCTATGTATGAGAACAATGAGCAGTTCTTC | CASSPPMYENNEQFF
TRBJ1-1 | few | TRBV24-1 | - | TGTGCCACCCAGCCGGAGGAGTACGGTGAAGCTTTCTTT | CATQPEEYGEAFF
TRBJ1-5 | - | TRBV20-1 | TRBD1 | TGCAGTGCTAGCCTCGGACAGGTGGGGCAGCCCCAGCATTTT | CSASLGQVGQPQHF
TRBJ2-2 | few | TRBV5-5 | - | TGTGCCAGCAGCTGGACCGGGACCTGGGGCGGGGAGCTGTTTTTT | CASSWTGTWGGELFF
TRBJ1-4 | few | TRBV3-1 | TRBD1 | TGTGCCAGCAGCCAAGAAGGGGGACAGGGAACAGGACTGTTTTTT | CASSQEGGQGTGLFF
TRBJ2-1 | - | TRBV20-1 | TRBD2 | TGCAGTGCTAGGACTAGCGGTTGGGCGATGGGGCAGTTCTTC | CSARTSGWAMGQFF
TRBJ1-4 | many | TRBV4-2 | - | TGTGCCAGCAGCCTATCGACCTCACCTAATGAAAAACTGTTTTTT | CASSLSTSPNEKLFF
TRBJ2-2 | - | TRBV6-5 | - | TGTGCCAGCTCCAACCGGGCCGGGGAGCTGTTTTTT | CASSNRAGELFF